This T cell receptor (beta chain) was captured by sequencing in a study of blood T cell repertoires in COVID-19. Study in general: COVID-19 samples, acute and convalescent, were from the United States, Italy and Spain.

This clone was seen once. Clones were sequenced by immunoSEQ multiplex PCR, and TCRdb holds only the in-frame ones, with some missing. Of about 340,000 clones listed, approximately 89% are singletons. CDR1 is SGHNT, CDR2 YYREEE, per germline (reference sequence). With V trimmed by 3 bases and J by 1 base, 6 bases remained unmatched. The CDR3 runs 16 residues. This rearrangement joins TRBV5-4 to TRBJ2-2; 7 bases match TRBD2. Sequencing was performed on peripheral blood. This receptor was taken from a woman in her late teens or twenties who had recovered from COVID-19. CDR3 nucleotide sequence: TGTGCCAGCAGCTCAAATAGCGGGTTGAACACCGGGGAGCTGTTTTTT. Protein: CASSSNSGLNTGELFF.